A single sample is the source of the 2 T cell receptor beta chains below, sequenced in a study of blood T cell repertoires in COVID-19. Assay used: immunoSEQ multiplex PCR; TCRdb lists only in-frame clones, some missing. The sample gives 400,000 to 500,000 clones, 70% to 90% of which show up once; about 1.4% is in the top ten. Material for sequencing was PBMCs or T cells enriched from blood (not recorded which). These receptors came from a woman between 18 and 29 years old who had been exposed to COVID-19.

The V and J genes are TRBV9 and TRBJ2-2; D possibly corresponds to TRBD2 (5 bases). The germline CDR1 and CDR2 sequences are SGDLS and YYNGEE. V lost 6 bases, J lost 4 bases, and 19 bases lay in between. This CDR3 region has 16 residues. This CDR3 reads CASTLGEGPGTGELFF. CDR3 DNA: TGTGCCAGCACTCTCGGCGAGGGTCCGGGCACCGGGGAGCTGTTTTTT.

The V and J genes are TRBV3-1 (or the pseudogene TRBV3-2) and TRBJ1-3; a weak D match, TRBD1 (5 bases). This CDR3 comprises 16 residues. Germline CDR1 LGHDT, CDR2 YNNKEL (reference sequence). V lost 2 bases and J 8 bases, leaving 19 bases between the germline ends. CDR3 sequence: CASSQSWDQVGDTIYF. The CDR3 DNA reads TGTGCCAGCAGCCAATCATGGGATCAAGTAGGGGACACCATATATTTT.